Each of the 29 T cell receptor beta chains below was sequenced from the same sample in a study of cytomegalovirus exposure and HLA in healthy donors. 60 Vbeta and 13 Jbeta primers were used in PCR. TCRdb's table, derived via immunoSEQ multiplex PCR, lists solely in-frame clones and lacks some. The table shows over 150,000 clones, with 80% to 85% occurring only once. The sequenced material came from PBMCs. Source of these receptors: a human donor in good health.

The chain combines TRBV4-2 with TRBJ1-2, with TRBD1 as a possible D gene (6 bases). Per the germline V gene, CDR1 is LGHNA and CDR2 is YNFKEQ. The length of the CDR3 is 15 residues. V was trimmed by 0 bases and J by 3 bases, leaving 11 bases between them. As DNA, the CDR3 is TGTGCCAGCAGCCAAGAAATCCGGACAGACTATGGCTACACCTTC. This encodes CASSQEIRTDYGYTF.

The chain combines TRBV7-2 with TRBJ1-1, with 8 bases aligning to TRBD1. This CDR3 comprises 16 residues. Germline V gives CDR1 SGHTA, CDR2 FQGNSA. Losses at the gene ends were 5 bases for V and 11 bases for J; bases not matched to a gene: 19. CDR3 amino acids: CASSGGQGSRLGYAFF. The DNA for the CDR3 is TGTGCCAGCAGCGGCGGACAGGGATCCCGCCTCGGGTACGCTTTCTTT.

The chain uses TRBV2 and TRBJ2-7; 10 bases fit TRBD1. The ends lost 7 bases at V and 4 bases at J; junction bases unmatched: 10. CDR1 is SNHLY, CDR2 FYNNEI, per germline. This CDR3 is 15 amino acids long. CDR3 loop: CASKENRDRGYEQYF. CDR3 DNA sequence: TGTGCCAGCAAGGAGAACCGGGACAGGGGATACGAGCAGTACTTC.

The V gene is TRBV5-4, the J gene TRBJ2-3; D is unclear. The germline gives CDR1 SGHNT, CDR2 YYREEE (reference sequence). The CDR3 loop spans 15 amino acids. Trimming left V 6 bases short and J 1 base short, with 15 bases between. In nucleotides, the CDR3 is TGTGCCAGCACCCAGGTCGGAAGCCGCACAGATACGCAGTATTTT. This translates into CASTQVGSRTDTQYF.

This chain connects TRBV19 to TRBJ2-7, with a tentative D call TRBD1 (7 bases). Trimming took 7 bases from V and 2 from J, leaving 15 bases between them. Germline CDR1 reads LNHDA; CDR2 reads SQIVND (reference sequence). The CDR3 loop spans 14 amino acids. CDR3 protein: CASTPGGTAYEQYF. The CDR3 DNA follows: TGTGCCAGTACCCCAGGGGGGACAGCCTACGAGCAGTACTTC.

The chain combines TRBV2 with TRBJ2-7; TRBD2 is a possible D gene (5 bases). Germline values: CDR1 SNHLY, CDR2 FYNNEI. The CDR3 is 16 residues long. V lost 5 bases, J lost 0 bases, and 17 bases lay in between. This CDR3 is CASSSTIGLDSYEQYF. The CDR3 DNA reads TGTGCCAGCAGTTCAACCATAGGACTTGACTCCTACGAGCAGTACTTC. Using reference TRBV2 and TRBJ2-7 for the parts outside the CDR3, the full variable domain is EPEVTQTPSHQVTQMGQEVILRCVPISNHLYFYWYRQILGQKVEFLVSFYNNEISEKSEIFDDQFSVERPDGSNFTLKIRSTKLEDSAMYFCASSSTIGLDSYEQYFGPGTRLTVT.

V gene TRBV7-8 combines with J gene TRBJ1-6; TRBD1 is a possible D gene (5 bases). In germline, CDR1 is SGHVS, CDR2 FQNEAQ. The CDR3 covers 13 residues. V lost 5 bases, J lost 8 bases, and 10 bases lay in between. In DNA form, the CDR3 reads TGTGCCAGCAGCACTGACAGAGATTCACCCCTCCACTTT. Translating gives CASSTDRDSPLHF.

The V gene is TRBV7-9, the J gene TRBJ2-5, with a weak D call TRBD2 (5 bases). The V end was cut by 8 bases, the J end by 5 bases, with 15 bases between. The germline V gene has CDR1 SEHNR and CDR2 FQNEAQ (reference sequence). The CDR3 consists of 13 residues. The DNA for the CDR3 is TGTGCCAGCGGGGAGACTATCGAGGAGACCCAGTACTTC. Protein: CASGETIEETQYF.

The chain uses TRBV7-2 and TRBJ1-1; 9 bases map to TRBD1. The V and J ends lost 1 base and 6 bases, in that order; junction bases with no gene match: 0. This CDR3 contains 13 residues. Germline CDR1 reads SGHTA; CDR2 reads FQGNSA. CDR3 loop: CASSLGQGAEAFF. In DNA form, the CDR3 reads TGTGCCAGCAGCTTAGGACAGGGGGCTGAAGCTTTCTTT. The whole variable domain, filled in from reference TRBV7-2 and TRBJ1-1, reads GAGVSQSPSNKVTEKGKDVELRCDPISGHTALYWYRQSLGQGLEFLIYFQGNSAPDKSGLPSDRFSAERTGGSVSTLTIQRTQQEDSAVYLCASSLGQGAEAFFGQGTRLTVV.

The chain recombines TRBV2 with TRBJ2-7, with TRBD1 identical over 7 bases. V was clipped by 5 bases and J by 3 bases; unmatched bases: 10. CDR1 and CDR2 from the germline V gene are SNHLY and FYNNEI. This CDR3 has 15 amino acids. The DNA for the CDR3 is TGTGCCAGCAGTACCGCCAGGACAGGACACTACGAGCAGTACTTC. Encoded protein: CASSTARTGHYEQYF.

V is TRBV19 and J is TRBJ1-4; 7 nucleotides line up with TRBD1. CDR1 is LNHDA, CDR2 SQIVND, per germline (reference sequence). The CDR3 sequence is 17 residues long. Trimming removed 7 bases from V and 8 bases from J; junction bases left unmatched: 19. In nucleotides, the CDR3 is TGTGCCAGTAATGGATTAAATGTGGGACAGAGGGAAGAAAAACTGTTTTTT. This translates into CASNGLNVGQREEKLFF.

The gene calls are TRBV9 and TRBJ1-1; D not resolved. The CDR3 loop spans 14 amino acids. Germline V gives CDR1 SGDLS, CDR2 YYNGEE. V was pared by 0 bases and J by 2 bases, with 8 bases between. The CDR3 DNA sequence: TGTGCCAGCAGCGTAGGATCGGTTAACACTGAAGCTTTCTTT. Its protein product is CASSVGSVNTEAFF.

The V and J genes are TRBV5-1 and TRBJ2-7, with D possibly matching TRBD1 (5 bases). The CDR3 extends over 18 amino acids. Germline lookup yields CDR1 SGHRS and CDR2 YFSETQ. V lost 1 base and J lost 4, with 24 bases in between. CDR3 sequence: CASSLRVAETVTSYEQYF. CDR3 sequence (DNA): TGCGCCAGCAGCTTGAGAGTGGCCGAGACAGTAACGAGTTACGAGCAGTACTTC. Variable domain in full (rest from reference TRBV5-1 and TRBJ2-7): KAGVTQTPRYLIKTRGQQVTLSCSPISGHRSVSWYQQTPGQGLQFLFEYFSETQRNKGNFPGRFSGRQFSNSRSEMNVSTLELGDSALYLCASSLRVAETVTSYEQYFGPGTRLTVT.

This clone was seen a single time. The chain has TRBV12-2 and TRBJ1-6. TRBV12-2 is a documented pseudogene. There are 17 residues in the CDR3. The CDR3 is CASRLSLRSETNSPLHF. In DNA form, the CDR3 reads TGTGCAAGTCGCTTATCTCTCCGGAGCGAAACTAATTCACCCCTCCACTTT.

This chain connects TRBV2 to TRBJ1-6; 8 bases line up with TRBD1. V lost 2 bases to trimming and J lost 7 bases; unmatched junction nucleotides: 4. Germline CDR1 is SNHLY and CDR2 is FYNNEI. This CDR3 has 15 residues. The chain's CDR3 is CASSEQGALNSPLHF. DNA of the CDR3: TGTGCCAGCAGTGAACAGGGGGCCTTGAATTCACCCCTCCACTTT. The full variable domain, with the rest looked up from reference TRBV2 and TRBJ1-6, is EPEVTQTPSHQVTQMGQEVILRCVPISNHLYFYWYRQILGQKVEFLVSFYNNEISEKSEIFDDQFSVERPDGSNFTLKIRSTKLEDSAMYFCASSEQGALNSPLHFGNGTRLTVT.

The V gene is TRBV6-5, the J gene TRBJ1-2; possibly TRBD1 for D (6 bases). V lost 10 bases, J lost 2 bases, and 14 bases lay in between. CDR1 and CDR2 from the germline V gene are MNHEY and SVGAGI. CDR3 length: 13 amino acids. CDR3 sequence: CATSQGINYGYTF. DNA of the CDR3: TGTGCCACCTCTCAGGGGATAAACTATGGCTACACCTTC.

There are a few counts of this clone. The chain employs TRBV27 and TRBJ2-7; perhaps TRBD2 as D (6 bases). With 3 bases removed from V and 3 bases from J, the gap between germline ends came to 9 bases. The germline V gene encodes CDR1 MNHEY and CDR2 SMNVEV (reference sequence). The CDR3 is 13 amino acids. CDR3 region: CASSLRGNYEQYF. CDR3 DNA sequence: TGTGCCAGCAGTTTGCGGGGCAACTACGAGCAGTACTTC.

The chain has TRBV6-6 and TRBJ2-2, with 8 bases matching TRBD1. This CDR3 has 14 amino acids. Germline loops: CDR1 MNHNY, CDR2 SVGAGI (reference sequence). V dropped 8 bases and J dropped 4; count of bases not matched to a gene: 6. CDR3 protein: CASGPGGGTGELFF. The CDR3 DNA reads TGTGCCAGCGGTCCAGGGGGCGGCACCGGGGAGCTGTTTTTT.

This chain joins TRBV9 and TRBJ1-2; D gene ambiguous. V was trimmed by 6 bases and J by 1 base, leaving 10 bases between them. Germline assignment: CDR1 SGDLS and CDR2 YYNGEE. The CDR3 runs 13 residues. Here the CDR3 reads CASKAGNNYGYTF. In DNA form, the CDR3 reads TGTGCCAGCAAGGCAGGTAATAACTATGGCTACACCTTC. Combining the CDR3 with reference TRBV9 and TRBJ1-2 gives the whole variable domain DSGVTQTPKHLITATGQRVTLRCSPRSGDLSVYWYQQSLDQGLQFLIQYYNGEERAKGNILERFSAQQFPDLHSELNLSSLELGDSALYFCASKAGNNYGYTFGSGTRLTVV.

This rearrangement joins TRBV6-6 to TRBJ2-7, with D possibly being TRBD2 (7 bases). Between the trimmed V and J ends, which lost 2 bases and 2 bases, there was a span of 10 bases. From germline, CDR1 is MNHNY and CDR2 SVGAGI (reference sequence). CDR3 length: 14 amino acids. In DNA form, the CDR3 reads TGTGCCAGCAGTTACGGGCGGGGGCCCTACGAGCAGTACTTC. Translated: CASSYGRGPYEQYF.

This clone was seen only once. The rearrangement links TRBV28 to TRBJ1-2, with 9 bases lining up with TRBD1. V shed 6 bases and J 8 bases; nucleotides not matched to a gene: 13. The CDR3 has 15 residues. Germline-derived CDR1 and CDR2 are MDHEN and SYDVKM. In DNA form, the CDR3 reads TGTGCCAGCAGCCCCCCCGACAGGGGACAGGGAGGCTACACCTTC. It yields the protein CASSPPDRGQGGYTF.

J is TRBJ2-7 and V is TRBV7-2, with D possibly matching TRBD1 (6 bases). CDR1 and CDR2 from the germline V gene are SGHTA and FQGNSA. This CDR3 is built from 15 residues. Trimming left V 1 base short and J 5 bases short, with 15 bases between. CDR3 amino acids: CASSLEGDSRNEQYF. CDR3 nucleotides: TGTGCCAGCAGCTTAGAGGGGGATTCGAGAAACGAGCAGTACTTC.

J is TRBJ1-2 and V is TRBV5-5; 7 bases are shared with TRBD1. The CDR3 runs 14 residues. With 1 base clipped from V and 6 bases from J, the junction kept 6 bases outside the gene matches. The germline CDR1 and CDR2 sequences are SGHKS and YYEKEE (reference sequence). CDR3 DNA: TGTGCCAGCAGCTTGTGGAGGGGGCGCGATGGCTACACCTTC. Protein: CASSLWRGRDGYTF.

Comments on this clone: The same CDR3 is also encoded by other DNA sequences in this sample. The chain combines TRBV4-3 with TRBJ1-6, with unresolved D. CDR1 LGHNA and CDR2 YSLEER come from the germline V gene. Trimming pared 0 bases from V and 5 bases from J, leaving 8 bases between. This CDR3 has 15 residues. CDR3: CASSQDPGNNSPLHF. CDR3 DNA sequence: TGCGCCAGCAGCCAAGATCCGGGTAATAATTCACCCCTCCACTTT.

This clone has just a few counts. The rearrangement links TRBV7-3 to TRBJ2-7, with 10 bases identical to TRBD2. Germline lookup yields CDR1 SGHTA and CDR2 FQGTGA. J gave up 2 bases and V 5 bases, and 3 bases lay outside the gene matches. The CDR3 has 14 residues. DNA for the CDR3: TGTGCCAGCAGCCGTAGCGGGGGGCCCTACGAGCAGTACTTC. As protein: CASSRSGGPYEQYF.

The CDR3 nucleotides read TGTGCCAGCACTAGCGGGGGAAAACGGAACACCGGGGAGCTGTTTTTT. This sequence encodes CASTSGGKRNTGELFF. The chain employs TRBV2 and TRBJ2-2, with 10 bases that match TRBD2. Looked up from germline, CDR1 is SNHLY and CDR2 is FYNNEI. This CDR3 contains 16 residues. The V segment lost 7 bases and the J segment 1 base; nucleotides outside the gene matches: 6.

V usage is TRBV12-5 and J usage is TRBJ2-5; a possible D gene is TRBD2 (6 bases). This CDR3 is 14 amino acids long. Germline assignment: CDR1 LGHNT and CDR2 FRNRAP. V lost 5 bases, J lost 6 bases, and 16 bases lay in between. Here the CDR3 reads CASGDNRGLKTQYF. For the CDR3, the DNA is TGTGCTAGTGGTGATAACCGGGGGTTAAAGACCCAGTACTTC.

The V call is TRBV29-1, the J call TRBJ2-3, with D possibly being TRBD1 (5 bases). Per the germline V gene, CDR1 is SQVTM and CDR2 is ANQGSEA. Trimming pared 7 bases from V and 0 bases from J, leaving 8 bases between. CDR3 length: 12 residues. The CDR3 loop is CSGRQSTDTQYF. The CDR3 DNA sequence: TGCAGCGGGAGACAGAGCACAGATACGCAGTATTTT.

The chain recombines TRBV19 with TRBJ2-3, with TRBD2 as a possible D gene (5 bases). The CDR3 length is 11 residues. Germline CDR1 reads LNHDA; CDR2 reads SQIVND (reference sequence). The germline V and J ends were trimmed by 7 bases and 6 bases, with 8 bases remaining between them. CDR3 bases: TGTGCCAGTACTTGGAGGGATACGCAGTATTTT. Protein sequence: CASTWRDTQYF.